The 29 T cell receptor beta chains given below trace back to one sample, sequenced in a study of vaccination and CD4 T cells after COVID-19. At the Johns Hopkins FTIC core, DNA taken from cultured CD4+ T cells was sequenced by way of the Oncomine TCR Beta short-read assay. TCRdb passed the PCR reads through MiXCR, listing each CDR3 protein once. Altogether 6,000 to 7,000 distinct CDR3 sequences are present, just over 70% being singletons, with the ten largest covering approximately 35%. Sample treatment: roughly 11-day PBMC culture with coronavirus spike peptide pools or control peptides (ViraFEST assay). Collection of the unexposed donor's CD4+ T cells took place before the COVID-19 pandemic (2011-2018). These receptors lack a known antigen. Sequencing input: CD4+ T cells from blood, cultured in vitro. Source of these receptors: a human donor in good health.

The rearrangement joins TRBV20-1 to TRBJ2-3, with TRBD1 matching over 7 bases. Germline CDR1 is DFQATT and CDR2 is SNEGSKA (reference sequence). V lost 3 bases, J lost 6 bases, and 15 bases stayed unmatched. There are 16 residues in the CDR3. CDR3 amino acids: CSARGQRRDRVDTQYF. The DNA of the CDR3 is TGCAGTGCTAGGGGACAGAGGAGAGACCGGGTCGATACGCAGTATTTT.

The J gene is TRBJ2-3, the V gene TRBV20-1; 7 bases fit TRBD2. This CDR3 spans 14 amino acids. Germline loops: CDR1 DFQATT, CDR2 SNEGSKA (reference sequence). V was pared by 7 bases and J by 2 bases, with 9 bases of the junction left unmatched. CDR3: CSVYVAGATDTQYF. The DNA for the CDR3 is TGCAGTGTATACGTGGCGGGAGCCACAGATACGCAGTATTTT.

The rearrangement joins TRBV6-5 to TRBJ1-2; tentatively, D is TRBD1 (5 bases). This CDR3 is 14 amino acids long. The germline CDR1 and CDR2 sequences are MNHEY and SVGAGI. V gave up 2 bases and J gave up 4 bases, with 11 bases separating them. CDR3 nucleotides: TGTGCCAGCAGTTACAGGGGAGGCGGCTATGGCTACACCTTC. Protein: CASSYRGGGYGYTF.

The chain has TRBV6-1 and TRBJ1-2; tentatively, D is TRBD1 (5 bases). The V gene's germline CDR1 is MNHNS and CDR2 SASEGT. This CDR3 region has 14 residues. With 5 bases removed from V and 7 bases from J, the gap between germline ends came to 17 bases. The CDR3 DNA is TGTGCCAGCAGTCCTGATACAGGAATTGGTGGCTACACCTTC. Its protein product is CASSPDTGIGGYTF.

This rearrangement joins TRBV30 to TRBJ2-2; D gene uncertain. CDR1 and CDR2 from the germline V gene are GTSNPN and SVGIG (reference sequence). V dropped 4 bases and J dropped 1 base, with 4 bases sitting between them. This CDR3 spans 12 amino acids. As DNA, the CDR3 is TGTGCCTGGACACAGAACACCGGGGAGCTGTTTTTT. This encodes CAWTQNTGELFF.

This chain uses TRBV12-3 or TRBV12-4 with TRBJ2-5; 11 nucleotides line up with TRBD2. The V gene end was trimmed by 6 bases and the J gene end by 6 bases; junction bases not matched to a gene: 9. The CDR3 sequence is 15 residues long. The CDR3 region is CASSISGGDPKTQYF. CDR3 coding DNA: TGTGCCAGCAGCATTAGCGGGGGGGACCCGAAGACCCAGTACTTC.

This chain connects TRBV6-7 to TRBJ1-5; D is possibly TRBD1 (6 bases). TRBV6-7 falls under the ORF class, with uncertain function. The CDR3 is 16 amino acids. Trimming cost V 4 bases and J 11 bases, with 24 bases left between them. The CDR3 DNA sequence: TGTGCCAGCAGTTCGACCGGGACATCTCATCATCAATCCCAGCATTTT. Amino acids: CASSSTGTSHHQSQHF.

This chain connects TRBV5-1 to TRBJ1-1; D may be TRBD1 (5 bases). This CDR3 is built from 14 residues. Trimming took off 0 bases at V and 6 bases at J, with 12 bases between the two ends. Germline CDR1 reads SGHRS; CDR2 reads YFSETQ. CDR3 bases: TGCGCCAGCAGCTTGGAGGGGATTGGCCCTGAAGCTTTCTTT. Its translation is CASSLEGIGPEAFF. Full variable domain (remainder filled in from reference TRBV5-1 and TRBJ1-1): KAGVTQTPRYLIKTRGQQVTLSCSPISGHRSVSWYQQTPGQGLQFLFEYFSETQRNKGNFPGRFSGRQFSNSRSEMNVSTLELGDSALYLCASSLEGIGPEAFFGQGTRLTVV.

The CDR3 here is CASSLQGWEHGYTF. DNA of the CDR3: TGTGCCAGCAGCTTACAGGGTTGGGAACATGGCTACACCTTC. The rearrangement joins TRBV11-2 to TRBJ1-2, with a weak D call TRBD1 (5 bases). The germline V and J ends were trimmed by 2 bases and 6 bases, with 13 bases remaining between them. The CDR3 length is 14 residues. CDR1 and CDR2 (germline): SGHAT, FQNNGV.

A single count supports this clonotype. The chain joins TRBV5-1 to TRBJ2-3; 11 nucleotides line up with TRBD2. This CDR3 contains 16 residues. CDR1 is SGHRS, CDR2 YFSETQ, per germline. After removal of 2 bases from V and 4 bases from J, the junction contained 6 bases not matched to a gene. The CDR3 loop is CASSLLLAGVADTQYF. The CDR3 region has the DNA TGCGCCAGCAGCTTATTACTAGCGGGAGTGGCAGATACGCAGTATTTT.

This sequence joins TRBV20-1 and TRBJ2-7, with D tentatively TRBD1 (5 bases). Germline CDR1 is DFQATT and CDR2 is SNEGSKA (reference sequence). Trimming removed 5 bases at V and 5 bases at J, with 13 bases between. CDR3 size: 12 residues. CDR3 in amino acids: CSAWGQSHEQYF. As DNA, the CDR3 is TGCAGTGCTTGGGGCCAGTCCCACGAGCAGTACTTC.

The table lists this clonotype with a few counts. This chain joins TRBV20-1 and TRBJ1-5; D is unclear. Trimming cost V 1 base and J 4 bases, with 8 bases left between them. The CDR3 sequence is 13 residues long. Per the germline V gene, CDR1 is DFQATT and CDR2 is SNEGSKA (reference sequence). CDR3 sequence reads: CSARAYGNQPQHF. The CDR3 region has the DNA TGCAGTGCTAGAGCGTACGGTAATCAGCCCCAGCATTTT.

The chain uses TRBV19 and TRBJ1-1; no definite D call. V lost 3 bases and J lost 1, with 15 bases in between. The CDR3 is made up of 16 amino acids. From germline, CDR1 is LNHDA and CDR2 SQIVND (reference sequence). CDR3 nucleotide sequence: TGTGCCAGTAGTATCTTGGGAGGTATCCAGAACACTGAAGCTTTCTTT. Translation: CASSILGGIQNTEAFF. Based on the CDR3 plus reference TRBV19 and TRBJ1-1, the full variable domain is DGGITQSPKYLFRKEGQNVTLSCEQNLNHDAMYWYRQDPGQGLRLIYYSQIVNDFQKGDIAEGYSVSREKKESFPLTVTSAQKNPTAFYLCASSILGGIQNTEAFFGQGTRLTVV.

V gene TRBV27 combines with J gene TRBJ1-2, with a tentative D call TRBD1 (6 bases). CDR1 is MNHEY and CDR2 is SMNVEV in the germline V gene (reference sequence). The V and J ends lost 1 base and 4 bases respectively, with 10 bases between them. The CDR3 is made up of 14 amino acids. The CDR3 sequence is CASSLLQQGYGYTF. The CDR3 DNA follows: TGTGCCAGCAGTTTATTACAACAGGGCTATGGCTACACCTTC.

This clonotype came up once. The rearrangement links TRBV2 to TRBJ2-3; D is perhaps TRBD1 (5 bases). The V end was cut by 5 bases, the J end by 0 bases, with 12 bases between. CDR1 and CDR2 from the germline V gene are SNHLY and FYNNEI. The CDR3 covers 15 residues. The CDR3 is CASSRQYSSTDTQYF. In nucleotides, the CDR3 is TGTGCCAGCAGTCGACAGTATTCTAGCACAGATACGCAGTATTTT.

The chain links TRBV2 to TRBJ1-5; D call uncertain. The germline V gene has CDR1 SNHLY and CDR2 FYNNEI. The CDR3 loop spans 13 amino acids. Deletions cut 4 bases from V and 4 bases from J, with 8 bases between. The CDR3 DNA is TGTGCCAGCAGTGTGACCCGTAATCAGCCCCAGCATTTT. Amino acid sequence: CASSVTRNQPQHF.

V gene TRBV4-1 combines with J gene TRBJ1-5; a possible D gene is TRBD1 (5 bases). The germline gives CDR1 MGHRA, CDR2 YSYEKL. This CDR3 spans 16 amino acids. V was trimmed by 1 base and J by 6 bases, leaving 16 bases between them. CDR3: CASSQALQGRGQPQHF. The CDR3 region has the DNA TGCGCCAGCAGCCAAGCTTTGCAGGGAAGGGGTCAGCCCCAGCATTTT.

This clonotype was detected only a few times. The J gene is TRBJ1-5, the V gene TRBV10-1; D ambiguous. CDR3 size: 12 residues. The V end lost 3 bases, the J end lost 1 base, and 1 base lay between the germline ends. Germline CDR1 WNHNN, CDR2 SYGVQD (reference sequence). CDR3 sequence reads: CASSDSNQPQHF. CDR3 sequence (DNA): TGCGCCAGCAGTGACAGCAATCAGCCCCAGCATTTT.

This clonotype turned up a few times. The chain has TRBV15 and TRBJ1-6; possibly TRBD1 for D (5 bases). Trimming left V 1 base short and J 5 bases short, with 9 bases between. The CDR3 spans 15 residues. Germline assignment: CDR1 LNHNV and CDR2 YYDKDF (reference sequence). DNA for the CDR3: TGTGCCACCAGCAGAGTCGGGGGAGATAATTCACCCCTCCACTTT. Encoded protein: CATSRVGGDNSPLHF.

The gene calls are TRBV6-1 and TRBJ1-2; no clear D gene. V shed 3 bases and J shed 8 bases, with 25 bases lying between them. This CDR3 has 17 amino acids. CDR1 and CDR2 (germline): MNHNS, SASEGT. Written as DNA, the CDR3 is TGTGCCAGCAGTGAGGTGGTAGGGTCGTTCTCTTTAATAGGCTACACCTTC. This gives the protein CASSEVVGSFSLIGYTF.

The chain couples TRBV2 to TRBJ1-2; D perhaps matches TRBD1 (6 bases). Looked up from germline, CDR1 is SNHLY and CDR2 is FYNNEI. V gave up 6 bases and J gave up 9 bases, with 17 bases separating them. This CDR3 region has 13 residues. The CDR3 DNA is TGTGCCAGCAGGGAGGGGGGGTCTCGACGCTACACCTTC. Its protein is CASREGGSRRYTF.

This clonotype appeared a single time. The chain links TRBV7-6 to TRBJ2-1; 9 bases align to TRBD2. V lost 7 bases to trimming and J lost 0 bases; unmatched junction nucleotides: 1. The CDR3 has 14 amino acids. Germline CDR1 reads SGHVS; CDR2 reads FNYEAQ. CDR3 bases: TGTGCCAGCACTAGCGGGGACTCCTACAATGAGCAGTTCTTC. Translated: CASTSGDSYNEQFF.

The CDR3 spells CAISEGQGDSRETQYF. The CDR3 DNA reads as TGTGCCATCAGTGAAGGGCAGGGGGACTCTCGGGAGACCCAGTACTTC. V is TRBV10-3 and J is TRBJ2-5, with a possible D match to TRBD1 (7 bases). The CDR3 totals 16 residues. Germline CDR1 and CDR2: ENHRY and SYGVKD. Trimming took off 3 bases at V and 5 bases at J, with 19 bases between the two ends.

This clonotype was recorded only once. This chain uses TRBV20-1 with TRBJ1-3; D unclear. The CDR3 runs to 11 residues. Trimming removed 3 bases at V and 4 bases at J, with 4 bases between. Germline V gives CDR1 DFQATT, CDR2 SNEGSKA (reference sequence). The CDR3 is CSASQGNTIYF. The CDR3 bases are TGCAGTGCTAGTCAGGGAAACACCATATATTTT.

The rearrangement joins TRBV15 to TRBJ2-5; D unclear. CDR3 length: 14 amino acids. Trimming stripped 7 bases from V and 2 bases from J, with 14 bases between. In germline, CDR1 is LNHNV, CDR2 YYDKDF (reference sequence). This chain's CDR3 is CATTLGSRQETQYF. CDR3 nucleotide sequence: TGTGCCACCACCCTGGGCAGCCGACAAGAGACCCAGTACTTC.

The rearrangement links TRBV20-1 to TRBJ1-2; D is uncertain. In germline, CDR1 is DFQATT, CDR2 SNEGSKA (reference sequence). This CDR3 is built from 14 residues. Trimming stripped 3 bases from V and 0 bases from J, with 11 bases between. The chain's CDR3 is CSASAGVPNYGYTF. In DNA form, the CDR3 reads TGCAGTGCTAGTGCTGGGGTTCCTAACTATGGCTACACCTTC.

The table lists this clonotype with a count of one. This chain joins TRBV12-3 or TRBV12-4 and TRBJ1-5, with D possibly being TRBD1 (5 bases). V lost 8 bases, J lost 3 bases, and 14 bases lay in between. The CDR3 covers 14 residues. In nucleotides, the CDR3 is TGTGCCAGCGGGGGGGGGTGGACCAATCAGCCCCAGCATTTT. As protein: CASGGGWTNQPQHF.

The V and J genes are TRBV6-5 and TRBJ1-2; 7 nucleotides line up with TRBD1. V dropped 2 bases and J dropped 7; count of bases not matched to a gene: 7. The germline V gene encodes CDR1 MNHEY and CDR2 SVGAGI. This CDR3 is built from 14 residues. This CDR3 reads CASSYLDRDAGYTF. In DNA, the CDR3 is TGTGCCAGCAGTTACCTCGACAGGGATGCTGGCTACACCTTC.

This clonotype was observed a single time. J is TRBJ2-2 and V is TRBV11-2; 9 bases align to TRBD2. Germline CDR1 and CDR2: SGHAT and FQNNGV. Unmatched junction bases numbered 5, after V lost 0 bases and J lost 3 bases. The CDR3 is 17 residues long. The CDR3 DNA follows: TGTGCCAGCAGCTTAGACGCGGGGGGGATATACACCGGGGAGCTGTTTTTT. As protein: CASSLDAGGIYTGELFF.